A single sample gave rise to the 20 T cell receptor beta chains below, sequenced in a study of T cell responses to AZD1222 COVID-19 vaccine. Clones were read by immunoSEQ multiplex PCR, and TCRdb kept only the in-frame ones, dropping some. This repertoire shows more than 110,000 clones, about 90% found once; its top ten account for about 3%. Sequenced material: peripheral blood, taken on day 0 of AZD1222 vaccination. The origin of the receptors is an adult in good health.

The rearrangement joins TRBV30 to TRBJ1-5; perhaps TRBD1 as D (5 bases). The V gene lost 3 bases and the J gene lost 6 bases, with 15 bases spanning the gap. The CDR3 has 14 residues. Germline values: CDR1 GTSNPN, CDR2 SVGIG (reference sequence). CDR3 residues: CAWSKLGGSQPQHF. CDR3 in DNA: TGTGCCTGGAGCAAACTGGGGGGGAGTCAGCCCCAGCATTTT.

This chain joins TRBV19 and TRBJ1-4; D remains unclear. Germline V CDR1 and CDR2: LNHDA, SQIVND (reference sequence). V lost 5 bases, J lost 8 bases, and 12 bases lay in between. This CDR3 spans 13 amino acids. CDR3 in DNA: TGTGCCAGTAGTCGGTTTGGGAGGGAAAAACTGTTTTTT. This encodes CASSRFGREKLFF.

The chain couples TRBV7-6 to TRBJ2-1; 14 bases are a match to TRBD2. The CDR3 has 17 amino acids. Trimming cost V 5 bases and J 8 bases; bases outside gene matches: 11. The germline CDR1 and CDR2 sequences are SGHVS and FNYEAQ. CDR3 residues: CASSPFGTSGGGYEQFF. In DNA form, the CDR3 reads TGTGCCAGCAGCCCTTTCGGGACTAGCGGGGGTGGGTATGAGCAGTTCTTC.

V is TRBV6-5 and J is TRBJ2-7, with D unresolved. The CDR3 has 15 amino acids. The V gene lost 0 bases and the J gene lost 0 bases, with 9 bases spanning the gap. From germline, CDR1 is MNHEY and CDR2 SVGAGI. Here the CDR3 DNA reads TGTGCCAGCAGTTACTCGGGTGGAAGCTCCTACGAGCAGTACTTC. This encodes CASSYSGGSSYEQYF.

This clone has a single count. The CDR3 coding sequence is TGTGCCAGCAGCTTAGCGGAGTTTGAGCAGTACTTC. It codes for CASSLAEFEQYF. The gene calls are TRBV7-9 and TRBJ2-7, with no clear D. There are 12 residues in the CDR3. Germline CDR1 and CDR2: SEHNR and FQNEAQ (reference sequence). Trimming left V 0 bases short and J 7 bases short, with 7 bases between.

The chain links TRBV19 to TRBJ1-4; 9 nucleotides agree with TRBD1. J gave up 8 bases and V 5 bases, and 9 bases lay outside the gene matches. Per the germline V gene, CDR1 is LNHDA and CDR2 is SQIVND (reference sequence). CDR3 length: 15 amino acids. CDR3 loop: CASSPGTGWDEKLFF. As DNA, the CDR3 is TGTGCCAGTAGTCCGGGGACAGGGTGGGACGAAAAACTGTTTTTT. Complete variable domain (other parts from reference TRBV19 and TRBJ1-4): DGGITQSPKYLFRKEGQNVTLSCEQNLNHDAMYWYRQDPGQGLRLIYYSQIVNDFQKGDIAEGYSVSREKKESFPLTVTSAQKNPTAFYLCASSPGTGWDEKLFFGSGTQLSVL.

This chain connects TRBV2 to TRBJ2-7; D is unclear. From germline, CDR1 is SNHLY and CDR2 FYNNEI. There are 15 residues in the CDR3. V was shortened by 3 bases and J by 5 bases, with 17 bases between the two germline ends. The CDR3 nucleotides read TGTGCCAGCAGTGAGGCCCCCGGCAGACGGGACGAGCAGTACTTC. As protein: CASSEAPGRRDEQYF.

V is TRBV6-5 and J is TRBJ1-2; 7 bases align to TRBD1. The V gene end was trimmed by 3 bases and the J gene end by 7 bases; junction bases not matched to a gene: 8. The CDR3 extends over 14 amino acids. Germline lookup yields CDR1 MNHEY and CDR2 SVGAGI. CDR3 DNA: TGTGCCAGCAGTTATTACAGGGGAAAGAGTGGCTACACCTTC. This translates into CASSYYRGKSGYTF.

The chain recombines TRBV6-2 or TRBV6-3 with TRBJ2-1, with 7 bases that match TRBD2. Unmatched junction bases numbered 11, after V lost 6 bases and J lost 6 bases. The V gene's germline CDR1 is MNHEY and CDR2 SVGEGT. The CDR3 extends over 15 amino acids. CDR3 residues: CASSPWGGKGNEQFF. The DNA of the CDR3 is TGTGCCAGCAGCCCCTGGGGAGGGAAGGGCAATGAGCAGTTCTTC.

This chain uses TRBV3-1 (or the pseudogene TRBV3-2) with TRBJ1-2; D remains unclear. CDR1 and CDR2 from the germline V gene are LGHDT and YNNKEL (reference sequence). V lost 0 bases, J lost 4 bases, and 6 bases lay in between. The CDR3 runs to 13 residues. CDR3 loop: CASSQDPIYGYTF. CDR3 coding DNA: TGTGCCAGCAGCCAAGACCCAATCTATGGCTACACCTTC.

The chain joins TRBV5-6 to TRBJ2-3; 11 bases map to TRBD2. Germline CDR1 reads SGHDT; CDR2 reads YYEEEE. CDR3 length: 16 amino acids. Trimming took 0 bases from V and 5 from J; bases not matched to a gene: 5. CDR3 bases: TGTGCCAGCAGCTTGGGACTAGCGGGAACCGGAGATACGCAGTATTTT. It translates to CASSLGLAGTGDTQYF.

CDR3 bases: TGTGCCAGCAGGCAGGCGGGGGGCTACACCTTC. Translation gives CASRQAGGYTF. The genes are TRBV9 and TRBJ1-2; D is undetermined. This CDR3 contains 11 residues. Germline loops: CDR1 SGDLS, CDR2 YYNGEE. V was trimmed by 5 bases and J by 8 bases, leaving 10 bases between them.

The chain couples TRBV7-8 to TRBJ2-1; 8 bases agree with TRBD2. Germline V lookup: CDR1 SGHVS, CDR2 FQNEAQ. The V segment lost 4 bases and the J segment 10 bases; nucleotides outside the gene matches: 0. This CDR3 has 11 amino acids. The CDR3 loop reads CASSSSGEQFF. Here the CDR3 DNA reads TGTGCCAGCAGCTCTAGCGGGGAGCAGTTCTTC. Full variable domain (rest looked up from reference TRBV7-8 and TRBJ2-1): GAGVSQSPRYKVAKRGQDVALRCDPISGHVSLFWYQQALGQGPEFLTYFQNEAQLDKSGLPSDRFFAERPEGSVSTLKIQRTQQEDSAVYLCASSSSGEQFFGPGTRLTVL.

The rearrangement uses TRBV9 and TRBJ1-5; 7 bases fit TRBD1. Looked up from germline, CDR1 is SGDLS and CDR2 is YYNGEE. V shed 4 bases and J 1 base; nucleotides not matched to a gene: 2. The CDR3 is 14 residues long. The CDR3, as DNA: TGTGCCAGCAGCCAACAGGGGAGCAATCAGCCCCAGCATTTT. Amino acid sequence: CASSQQGSNQPQHF.

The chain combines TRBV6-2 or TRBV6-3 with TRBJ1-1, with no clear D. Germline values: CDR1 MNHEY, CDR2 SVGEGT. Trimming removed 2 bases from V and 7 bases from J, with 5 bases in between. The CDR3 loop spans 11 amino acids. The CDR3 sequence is CASSYGYEAFF. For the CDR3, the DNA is TGTGCCAGCAGTTACGGTTATGAAGCTTTCTTT.

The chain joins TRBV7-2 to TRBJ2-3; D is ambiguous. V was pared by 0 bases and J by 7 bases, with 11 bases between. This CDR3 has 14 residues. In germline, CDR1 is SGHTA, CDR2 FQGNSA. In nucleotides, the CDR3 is TGTGCCAGCAGCTTAGCAGAAACCCCTTATACGCAGTATTTT. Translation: CASSLAETPYTQYF.

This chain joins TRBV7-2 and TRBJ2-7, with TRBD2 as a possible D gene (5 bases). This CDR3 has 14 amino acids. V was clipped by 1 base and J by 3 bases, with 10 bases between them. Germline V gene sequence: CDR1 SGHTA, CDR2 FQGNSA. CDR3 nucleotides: TGTGCCAGCAGCTTAGGTGGGAGTGACTACGAGCAGTACTTC. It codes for CASSLGGSDYEQYF.

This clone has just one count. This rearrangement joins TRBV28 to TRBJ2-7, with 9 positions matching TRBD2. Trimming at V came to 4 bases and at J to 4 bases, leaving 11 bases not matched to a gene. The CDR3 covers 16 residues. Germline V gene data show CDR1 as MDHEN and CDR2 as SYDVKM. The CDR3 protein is CASSSPGVTSGYEQYF. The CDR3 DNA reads TGTGCCAGCAGTTCCCCGGGGGTGACTAGCGGTTACGAGCAGTACTTC.

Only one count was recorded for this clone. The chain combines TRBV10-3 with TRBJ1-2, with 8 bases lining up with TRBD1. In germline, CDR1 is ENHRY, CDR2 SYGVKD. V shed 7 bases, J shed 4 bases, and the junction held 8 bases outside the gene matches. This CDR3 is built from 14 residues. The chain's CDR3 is CAIKDRDELYGYTF. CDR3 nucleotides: TGTGCCATCAAGGACAGGGACGAACTCTATGGCTACACCTTC.

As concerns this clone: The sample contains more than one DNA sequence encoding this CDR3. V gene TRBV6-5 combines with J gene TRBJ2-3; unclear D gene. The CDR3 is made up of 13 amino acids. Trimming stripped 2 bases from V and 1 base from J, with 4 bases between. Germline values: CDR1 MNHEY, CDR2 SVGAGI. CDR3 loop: CASSYGGTDTQYF. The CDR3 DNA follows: TGTGCCAGCAGTTACGGCGGCACAGATACGCAGTATTTT.